The entry below gives a single TCR beta chain sequence along with its context. What it recognizes is unknown. The data stem from a study of siplizumab effects on memory and regulatory T cells. Across the whole study: The study paired mixed lymphocyte reactions, running them with siplizumab at 1 ug/mL or without drug.

Whole-study results and caveats: Proliferating siplizumab-cultured Tregs lacked confirmed suppressive function.

Generated by immunoSEQ multiplex PCR, the TCRdb table keeps only in-frame clones and is missing some. The sample includes around 18,000 clones, around half seen only once; the top ten take over 4%. Germline V gene sequence: CDR1 MNHEY, CDR2 SVGAGI. CDR3 size: 11 residues. V dropped 1 base and J dropped 7 bases, with 4 bases sitting between them. It was at 37°C and for less than seven days that the mixed lymphocyte reaction cells were cocultured. Violet Dye was applied to stimulator PBMCs and CFSE to responder PBMCs before a 1:1 mix. The V gene is TRBV6-5, the J gene TRBJ1-2, with no clear D. The TCR sequence derives from a human donor in good health; the cells came from an allogeneic mixed lymphocyte reaction. The material sequenced was CFSE-low (dividing) CD4+ T cells sorted from an allogeneic mixed lymphocyte reaction. The CDR3 here is CASSYWGGYTF. For the CDR3, the DNA is TGTGCCAGCAGTTACTGGGGTGGCTACACCTTC.